The sequence of this TCR beta chain was determined in a study of T cells in Graves' hyperthyroidism and ophthalmopathy. Amplification of TCR beta CDR3 regions used RNA as the template. With the HTBI primer set, the TCR CDR3 went through a first round of RT-PCR. MiXCR, applied by TCRdb to the multiplex PCR reads, yields one record per CDR3 protein. The sample carries approximately 370,000 distinct CDR3 sequences, more than 13% recorded once. Uncontrolled infection, other autoimmune disease, pregnancy or lactation excluded patients. The V and J ends lost 0 bases and 9 bases, in that order; junction bases with no gene match: 10. CDR3 length equals 14 residues. CDR1 and CDR2 (germline): SQVTM, ANQGSEA. Findings and limits, study-wide: In validation, the model predicted ophthalmopathy. These predictions came a median roughly 7.1 months before onset. Most thyroid-expanded clonotypes above 0.001 were also found in blood.

In the case of this clonotype: As yet, its antigen is unknown.

Sequencing input: blood. This sequence was found in a woman aged 30 to 39 with Graves' hyperthyroidism. V is TRBV29-1 and J is TRBJ1-1, with 7 bases matching TRBD1. The CDR3 DNA reads as TGCAGCGTTGAAGATCCCCGCCAGGGGGACAAAGCTTTCTTT. The encoded protein is CSVEDPRQGDKAFF. Based on the CDR3 plus reference TRBV29-1 and TRBJ1-1, the full variable domain is SAVISQKPSRDICQRGTSLTIQCQVDSQVTMMFWYRQQPGQSLTLIATANQGSEATYESGFVIDKFPISRPNLTFSTLTVSNMSPEDSSIYLCSVEDPRQGDKAFFGQGTRLTVV.